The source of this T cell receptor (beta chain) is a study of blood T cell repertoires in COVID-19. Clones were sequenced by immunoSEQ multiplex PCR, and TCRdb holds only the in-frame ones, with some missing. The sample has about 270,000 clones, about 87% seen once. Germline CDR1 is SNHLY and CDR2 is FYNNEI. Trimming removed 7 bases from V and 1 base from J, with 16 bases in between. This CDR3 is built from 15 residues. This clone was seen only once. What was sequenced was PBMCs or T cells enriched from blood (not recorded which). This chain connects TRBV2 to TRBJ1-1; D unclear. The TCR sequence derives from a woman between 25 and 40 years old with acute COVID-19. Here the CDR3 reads CASILLQLTNTEAFF. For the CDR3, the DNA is TGTGCCAGCATATTGTTACAACTAACGAACACTGAAGCTTTCTTT.